Listed below are T cell receptor beta chains from one sample, sequenced in a study of patients and donors after allogeneic stem cell transplantation. In TCRdb, the RT-PCR reads were re-called with MiXCR into one record per CDR3 protein. The sample includes 800,000 to 1,000,000 distinct CDR3 sequences, more than 15% of them seen just once. The sequenced sample consisted of blood, either unsorted or a sorted T cell fraction (not recorded which). Every receptor here comes from a human donor who was either an allogeneic HSCT recipient or a stem cell or donor lymphocyte infusion donor (not recorded which). It is not recorded whose cells these are; they may come from a transplant donor. CDR3s include the opening cysteine and the closing phenylalanine or tryptophan. The order of the fields is clone size, V gene, D gene, J gene, CDR3 protein, CDR3 DNA. A D gene is named only where the DNA matches it firmly. Not every row has a clone size; where given, it reads once, few, many or a size class.

abundance: NA
v_gene: TRBV5-6
d_gene: NA
j_gene: TRBJ2-1
CDR3aa: CASSDVATAYNEQFF
CDR3nt: TGTGCCAGCAGCGACGTCGCGACAGCCTACAATGAGCAGTTCTTC

abundance: few
v_gene: TRBV11-1
d_gene: NA
j_gene: TRBJ2-5
CDR3aa: CASSLRTFQETQYF
CDR3nt: TGTGCCAGCAGCTTACGGACGTTTCAAGAGACCCAGTACTTC

abundance: NA
v_gene: TRBV6-5
d_gene: TRBD2
j_gene: TRBJ2-1
CDR3aa: CASSYSGTSARSSYNEQFF
CDR3nt: TGTGCCAGCAGTTACTCAGGGACTAGCGCACGGAGCTCCTACAATGAGCAGTTCTTC

abundance: many
v_gene: TRBV29-1
d_gene: NA
j_gene: TRBJ2-3
CDR3aa: CSVEPATHTDTQYF
CDR3nt: TGCAGCGTTGAGCCAGCGACACACACAGATACGCAGTATTTT

abundance: few
v_gene: TRBV20-1
d_gene: NA
j_gene: TRBJ1-5
CDR3aa: CSARTGLDNQPQHF
CDR3nt: TGCAGTGCCCGGACCGGACTTGACAATCAGCCCCAGCATTTT

abundance: NA
v_gene: TRBV13
d_gene: NA
j_gene: TRBJ2-1
CDR3aa: CASSLGASRYNEQFF
CDR3nt: TGTGCCAGCAGCCTTGGGGCTAGCAGGTACAATGAGCAGTTCTTC

abundance: NA
v_gene: TRBV7-9
d_gene: TRBD2
j_gene: TRBJ2-3
CDR3aa: CASRGTSGPGETQYF
CDR3nt: TGTGCCAGCAGAGGGACTAGCGGCCCAGGGGAGACGCAGTATTTT

abundance: NA
v_gene: TRBV20-1
d_gene: TRBD2
j_gene: TRBJ2-7
CDR3aa: CSAGTTGSEQYF
CDR3nt: TGCAGTGCTGGGACTACAGGATCCGAGCAGTACTTC

abundance: NA
v_gene: TRBV4-2
d_gene: TRBD1
j_gene: TRBJ1-3
CDR3aa: CASSQEGGPGNTIYF
CDR3nt: TGTGCCAGCAGCCAAGAAGGGGGCCCTGGAAACACCATATATTTT

abundance: once
v_gene: TRBV19
d_gene: NA
j_gene: TRBJ2-1
CDR3aa: CASRTAWVGNEQFF
CDR3nt: TGTGCCAGTAGAACCGCGTGGGTTGGCAATGAGCAGTTCTTC

abundance: few
v_gene: TRBV9
d_gene: TRBD1
j_gene: TRBJ2-7
CDR3aa: CASSGPGTGDYEQYF
CDR3nt: TGTGCCAGCAGCGGTCCCGGGACAGGGGACTACGAGCAGTACTTC

abundance: many
v_gene: TRBV3-1
d_gene: NA
j_gene: TRBJ2-7
CDR3aa: CASSQLGVEQYF
CDR3nt: TGTGCCAGCAGCCAACTGGGGGTTGAGCAGTACTTC

abundance: NA
v_gene: TRBV6-5
d_gene: NA
j_gene: TRBJ2-3
CDR3aa: CIPYSTDTQYF
CDR3nt: TGTATACCCTATAGCACAGATACGCAGTATTTT

abundance: NA
v_gene: TRBV24-1
d_gene: NA
j_gene: TRBJ2-1
CDR3aa: CATSVHNEQFF
CDR3nt: TGTGCCACCAGTGTACACAATGAGCAGTTCTTC

abundance: NA
v_gene: TRBV9
d_gene: NA
j_gene: TRBJ2-1
CDR3aa: CASSVGAKNEQFF
CDR3nt: TGTGCCAGCAGCGTAGGGGCCAAAAATGAGCAGTTCTTC

abundance: few
v_gene: TRBV24-1
d_gene: NA
j_gene: TRBJ2-7
CDR3aa: CATSGIDTYEQYF
CDR3nt: TGTGCCACCAGTGGAATAGATACCTACGAGCAGTACTTC

abundance: few
v_gene: TRBV4-1
d_gene: NA
j_gene: TRBJ2-1
CDR3aa: CASSQDRVGNRASNEQFF
CDR3nt: TGCGCCAGCAGCCAAGATCGGGTGGGGAACAGGGCCTCCAATGAGCAGTTCTTC

abundance: few
v_gene: TRBV12-3/TRBV12-4
d_gene: NA
j_gene: TRBJ1-2
CDR3aa: CASSGFRNYGYTF
CDR3nt: TGTGCCAGCAGTGGATTTCGAAACTATGGCTACACCTTC

abundance: NA
v_gene: TRBV20-1
d_gene: NA
j_gene: TRBJ2-1
CDR3aa: CSAQDTSLGEQFF
CDR3nt: TGCAGTGCTCAGGACACCAGCTTGGGTGAGCAGTTCTTC

abundance: NA
v_gene: TRBV20-1
d_gene: NA
j_gene: TRBJ2-4
CDR3aa: CSANPGPHF
CDR3nt: TGCAGTGCCAATCCCGGGCCCCACTTC